This TCR beta chain comes out of a study of blood T cells in healthy people across ages. This clonotype has ten or more counts. Combining a sample-barcoded 5' primer with a J-beta primer mix, a second PCR ran for roughly 7 to 12 cycles. TCRdb called the 5' RACE reads again in MiXCR, with one record for every CDR3 protein. The sample holds some 790,000 distinct CDR3 sequences; 29% are singletons and the top ten take roughly 17%. Germline CDR1 reads SGHAT; CDR2 reads FQNNGV. This CDR3 contains 13 residues. The clonotype comes from a woman of 80 years or more in good health. Sequences were obtained from blood. The J gene is TRBJ2-1, the V gene TRBV11-2, with TRBD2 matching over 14 bases. This CDR3 reads CATGLAGANEQFF. Here the CDR3 DNA reads TGTGCTACGGGACTAGCGGGGGCAAATGAGCAGTTCTTC.